This T cell receptor beta chain was captured by sequencing in a study of blood T cell repertoires in COVID-19. The overall study: From the United States, Italy and Spain came samples of acute and convalescent COVID-19. Sources were T cells, B-cell-depleted T cells, or PBMCs; the material itself was cDNA or gDNA.

Original analysis: From reference gene primer amplification, estimates of nucleated cell counts were derived. Profiled with immunoSEQ multiplex PCR; TCRdb holds only in-frame clones, not every one. V and J calls plus clone size are reproduced from that table; the DNA served to infer D and trimming. Seen here are approximately 120,000 clones, roughly 87% observed once, and the top ten hold 25% to 30%. This CDR3 comprises 16 residues. Germline-derived CDR1 and CDR2 are LGHNA and YNFKEQ. V lost 1 base to trimming and J lost 0 bases, with 12 bases between them. Sequencing was done on a sample of peripheral blood. The sequence was obtained from a woman of 80 years or more with acute or convalescent COVID-19. V usage is TRBV4-2 and J usage is TRBJ1-1; possibly TRBD1 for D (5 bases). The CDR3: CASSQGRGRLNTEAFF. CDR3 nucleotides: TGTGCCAGCAGCCAAGGACGGGGGAGGTTGAACACTGAAGCTTTCTTT.